This T cell receptor (beta chain) was obtained from a study of T cell responses to AZD1222 COVID-19 vaccine. The protocol was immunoSEQ multiplex PCR, while the TCRdb copy is restricted to in-frame clones and leaves out a portion. The table has approximately 170,000 clones, 87% seen once. With V trimmed by 4 bases and J by 7 bases, 8 bases remained unmatched. CDR3 length: 14 residues. Germline CDR1 is SQVTM and CDR2 is ANQGSEA. This clone appeared once. The input for sequencing was peripheral blood, taken 28 days after the second AZD1222 dose. The rearrangement uses TRBV29-1 and TRBJ1-2; 11 bases align to TRBD1. This clonotype was obtained from an adult who received the AZD1222 COVID-19 vaccine. The CDR3 region is CSVVRGTGGFGYTF. CDR3 bases: TGCAGCGTTGTTAGAGGGACAGGGGGGTTTGGCTACACCTTC.